These 27 T cell receptor beta chains were all obtained from the same sample, sequenced in a study of T cell repertoires in cytomegalovirus infection. TCRdb processed the reads anew with MiXCR; each CDR3 protein has one entry. The sample contains 310,000 or so distinct CDR3 sequences, 8% to 10% of which appear only once. Sequencing used PBMCs. These receptors originate from a human donor in good health (CMV status not recorded). Some clones in this sample may be carry-over from other donors' samples.

At least ten counts were recorded for this clonotype. V and J are TRBV29-1 and TRBJ2-3; D uncertain. Trimming removed 3 bases from V and 4 bases from J, with 8 bases in between. CDR3 size: 12 residues. Germline-derived CDR1 and CDR2 are SQVTM and ANQGSEA. The CDR3 loop is CSVDPASDTQYF. The CDR3 DNA reads as TGCAGCGTTGATCCAGCCTCAGATACGCAGTATTTT.

The CDR3 DNA follows: TGTGCCAGTTGTCTCGGGACAGGGATCGGGGAGCTGTTTTTT. Translation gives CASCLGTGIGELFF. This chain joins TRBV19 and TRBJ2-2; 9 bases align to TRBD1. This CDR3 has 14 amino acids. V gave up 8 bases and J gave up 7 bases; unmatched junction bases: 8. The germline gives CDR1 LNHDA, CDR2 SQIVND (reference sequence).

This clonotype was observed many times. The chain uses TRBV5-1 and TRBJ2-3, with no clear D. V gave up 0 bases and J gave up 1 base, with 9 bases separating them. Germline V gene sequence: CDR1 SGHRS, CDR2 YFSETQ. The CDR3 sequence is 15 residues long. The CDR3 protein is CASSLEMIGTDTQYF. The CDR3 DNA sequence: TGCGCCAGCAGCTTGGAAATGATCGGCACAGATACGCAGTATTTT.

At least ten counts were recorded for this clonotype. DNA of the CDR3: TGTGCCAGCAGTCCGCAACAGGGATACGAGCAGTACTTC. Amino acids: CASSPQQGYEQYF. The gene calls are TRBV12-3 or TRBV12-4 and TRBJ2-7; a weak D match, TRBD1 (6 bases). The CDR3 sequence is 13 residues long. Between the trimmed V and J ends, which lost 5 bases and 4 bases, there was a span of 12 bases.

This clonotype was detected many times. The chain recombines TRBV6-5 with TRBJ2-7; 7 nucleotides line up with TRBD1. V shed 0 bases, J shed 2 bases, and the junction held 4 bases outside the gene matches. CDR3 length equals 15 residues. CDR1 MNHEY and CDR2 SVGAGI come from the germline V gene. The CDR3 loop reads CASSYSTQGAYEQYF. In DNA form, the CDR3 reads TGTGCCAGCAGTTACTCCACTCAGGGGGCCTACGAGCAGTACTTC.

This clonotype came up many times. J is TRBJ2-2 and V is TRBV7-3; D may be TRBD1 or TRBD2 (7 bases each). CDR3 length: 14 residues. Germline V CDR1 and CDR2: SGHTA, FQGTGA. The ends were cut back, 5 bases at V and 6 bases at J, with 13 bases in the middle. In DNA form, the CDR3 reads TGTGCCAGCAGCCCCCCAGGGGGGGCCGGGGAGCTGTTTTTT. Translation: CASSPPGGAGELFF.

The chain employs TRBV20-1 and TRBJ1-4; weak D call: TRBD1 (6 bases). The length of the CDR3 is 15 residues. Looked up from germline, CDR1 is DFQATT and CDR2 is SNEGSKA (reference sequence). Trimming shortened V by 0 bases and J by 8 bases, and 16 bases separated the two germline ends. The CDR3 sequence is CSARDGTTGREKLFF. For the CDR3, the DNA is TGCAGTGCTAGAGACGGGACAACCGGACGCGAAAAACTGTTTTTT.

This clonotype was detected ten times or more. J is TRBJ1-2 and V is TRBV10-3; D uncertain. With 2 bases removed from V and 7 bases from J, the gap between germline ends came to 11 bases. The germline CDR1 and CDR2 sequences are ENHRY and SYGVKD. There are 13 residues in the CDR3. CDR3 sequence reads: CAISEVVNFGYTF. The CDR3 coding sequence is TGTGCCATCAGTGAGGTTGTAAATTTTGGCTACACCTTC.

Notes on this clonotype: One base away lies a much larger clone, so this may be a sequencing read error. The CDR3 DNA sequence: TGTGCCAGTAGTATTAGGGTTGCCAGCAACAATGAGCAGCTCTTC. Protein product: CASSIRVASNNEQLF. This chain connects TRBV19 to TRBJ2-1, with D hard to call. From germline, CDR1 is LNHDA and CDR2 SQIVND (reference sequence). There are 15 residues in the CDR3.

This clonotype has a count of ten or more. This rearrangement joins TRBV6-2 or TRBV6-3 to TRBJ2-6; D gene unclear. The V end lost 8 bases, the J end lost 4 bases, and 9 bases lay between the germline ends. Germline V gene sequence: CDR1 MNHEY, CDR2 SVGEGT. CDR3 length equals 13 residues. Here the CDR3 DNA reads TGTGCCAGCGGTAGAGCCGGGGCCAACGTCCTGACTTTC. It encodes CASGRAGANVLTF.

This clonotype has just one count. The rearrangement uses TRBV18 and TRBJ1-6; no clear D. Trimming shortened V by 4 bases and J by 7 bases, and 14 bases separated the two germline ends. Per the germline V gene, CDR1 is KGHSH and CDR2 is LQKENI. The CDR3 is 15 amino acids. Here the CDR3 DNA reads TGTGCCAGCTCACGAGATAGGACGACAAATTCACCCCTCCACTTT. Amino acid sequence: CASSRDRTTNSPLHF.

The sample holds one count of this clonotype. The CDR3 DNA is TGCAGTGCTAGAGATATGCAGGGTCAGCCCCAGCATTTT. This translates into CSARDMQGQPQHF. J is TRBJ1-5 and V is TRBV20-1; D may be TRBD1 (5 bases). V was clipped by 0 bases and J by 6 bases, with 9 bases between them. The CDR3 has 13 amino acids. CDR1 and CDR2 from the germline V gene are DFQATT and SNEGSKA (reference sequence).

This sequence joins TRBV20-1 and TRBJ1-1; D is uncertain. V dropped 5 bases and J dropped 0 bases, with 13 bases sitting between them. The CDR3 length is 14 residues. The germline V gene encodes CDR1 DFQATT and CDR2 SNEGSKA (reference sequence). The CDR3 DNA is TGCAGTGCTCAACCAGGAAATATGAACACTGAAGCTTTCTTT. This codes for CSAQPGNMNTEAFF.

The J gene is TRBJ1-1, the V gene TRBV29-1; possible D gene TRBD1, 6 bases. Deletions cut 6 bases from V and 4 bases from J, with 18 bases between. The CDR3 is 14 residues long. The germline V gene has CDR1 SQVTM and CDR2 ANQGSEA. In nucleotides, the CDR3 is TGCAGCGTGGGGGGACGAGGGGGAGGCACTGAAGCTTTCTTT. This encodes CSVGGRGGGTEAFF.

A single count supports this clonotype. The rearrangement uses TRBV12-5 and TRBJ1-1; D is unresolved. This CDR3 has 11 residues. CDR1 and CDR2 from the germline V gene are LGHNT and FRNRAP. Trimming stripped 6 bases from V and 6 bases from J, with 8 bases between. CDR3 region: CASGLLSEAFF. CDR3 nucleotide sequence: TGTGCTAGTGGCCTTCTCTCTGAAGCTTTCTTT.

This clonotype appeared many times. The rearrangement joins TRBV6-2 or TRBV6-3 to TRBJ1-5; D not certain. The germline CDR1 and CDR2 sequences are MNHEY and SVGEGT. This CDR3 has 13 residues. Deletions cut 6 bases from V and 4 bases from J, with 10 bases between. The CDR3: CASREFKNQPQHF. CDR3 sequence (DNA): TGTGCCAGCAGGGAATTTAAGAATCAGCCCCAGCATTTT.

Many counts were recorded for this clonotype. J is TRBJ1-5 and V is TRBV7-2; D gene uncertain. Trimming shortened V by 5 bases and J by 4 bases, and 9 bases separated the two germline ends. The CDR3 spans 13 residues. CDR1 and CDR2 from the germline V gene are SGHTA and FQGNSA. CDR3 sequence: CASSTRVNQPQHF. The CDR3 region has the DNA TGTGCCAGCAGCACCCGTGTTAATCAGCCCCAGCATTTT.

This clonotype was observed at least ten times. The chain links TRBV2 to TRBJ2-2; D gene unclear. V was cut by 8 bases and J by 6 bases, with 10 bases left in between. Per the germline V gene, CDR1 is SNHLY and CDR2 is FYNNEI. This CDR3 has 12 amino acids. CDR3 residues: CASLPHSGELFF. The CDR3 coding sequence is TGTGCCAGCCTGCCCCATTCCGGGGAGCTGTTTTTT. Full variable domain (missing parts from reference TRBV2 and TRBJ2-2): EPEVTQTPSHQVTQMGQEVILRCVPISNHLYFYWYRQILGQKVEFLVSFYNNEISEKSEIFDDQFSVERPDGSNFTLKIRSTKLEDSAMYFCASLPHSGELFFGEGSRLTVL.

V is TRBV3-1 and J is TRBJ1-2; D may be TRBD1 (5 bases). Trimming stripped 3 bases from V and 4 bases from J, with 18 bases between. Germline V gene lookup returns CDR1 LGHDT and CDR2 YNNKEL (reference sequence). The CDR3 has 16 residues. CDR3: CASSQGIPGGSYGYTF. The CDR3, as DNA: TGTGCCAGCAGCCAGGGAATACCCGGGGGGTCCTATGGCTACACCTTC. Full variable domain (outside the CDR3, taken from reference TRBV3-1 and TRBJ1-2): DTAVSQTPKYLVTQMGNDKSIKCEQNLGHDTMYWYKQDSKKFLKIMFSYNNKELIINETVPNRFSPKSPDKAHLNLHINSLELGDSAVYFCASSQGIPGGSYGYTFGSGTRLTVV.

This clonotype appeared many times. J is TRBJ2-5 and V is TRBV10-3; D tentatively reads TRBD1 or TRBD2 (5 bases each). Germline assignment: CDR1 ENHRY and CDR2 SYGVKD. CDR3 length: 15 amino acids. V was trimmed by 3 bases and J by 2 bases, leaving 13 bases between them. CDR3 region: CAISDPGAGQETQYF. Here the CDR3 DNA reads TGTGCCATCAGTGACCCCGGGGCGGGTCAAGAGACCCAGTACTTC.

This clonotype has just a few counts. This rearrangement joins TRBV20-1 to TRBJ2-3; perhaps D is TRBD1 or TRBD2 (5 bases each). This CDR3 has 16 amino acids. Germline V gene lookup returns CDR1 DFQATT and CDR2 SNEGSKA (reference sequence). V lost 0 bases and J lost 2, with 15 bases in between. CDR3 amino acids: CSAREWERGATDTQYF. In DNA form, the CDR3 reads TGCAGTGCTAGAGAATGGGAGCGAGGGGCCACAGATACGCAGTATTTT.

Many counts were recorded for this clonotype. J is TRBJ1-6 and V is TRBV6-2 or TRBV6-3; 9 bases align to TRBD1. Germline trimming cut 6 bases from V and 5 bases from J; bases unmatched to any gene: 5. This CDR3 is built from 15 residues. Germline CDR1 MNHEY, CDR2 SVGEGT. Here the CDR3 DNA reads TGTGCCAGCAGGAAGGGGGACAGGGATAATTCACCCCTCCACTTT. Amino acids: CASRKGDRDNSPLHF.

This clonotype was observed at least ten times. This sequence joins TRBV7-2 and TRBJ1-1; 7 nucleotides align to TRBD1. Trimming at V came to 7 bases and at J to 8 bases, leaving 13 bases not matched to a gene. Germline V gives CDR1 SGHTA, CDR2 FQGNSA. This CDR3 is 14 amino acids long. The chain's CDR3 is CASTYPGGLPEAFF. CDR3 nucleotide sequence: TGTGCCAGCACCTATCCAGGGGGACTCCCCGAAGCTTTCTTT.

This clonotype was observed at least ten times. The J gene is TRBJ1-6, the V gene TRBV28; maybe TRBD1 (6 bases). V lost 7 bases to trimming and J lost 10 bases, with 11 bases between them. The CDR3 is 12 residues long. Germline V CDR1 and CDR2: MDHEN, SYDVKM. The CDR3 is CASITGWSPLHF. The CDR3 DNA reads as TGTGCCAGCATTACAGGGTGGTCACCCCTCCACTTT.

This clonotype was seen many times. The CDR3 protein is CASSHSMDYEQYV. The CDR3 DNA is TGTGCCAGCAGTCATTCCATGGACTACGAGCAGTACGTC. The gene calls are TRBV28 and TRBJ2-7; D not certain. Germline V gene lookup returns CDR1 MDHEN and CDR2 SYDVKM. The CDR3 has 13 amino acids. V shed 5 bases and J shed 3 bases, with 11 bases lying between them.

The chain links TRBV7-6 to TRBJ2-5; TRBD1 matches at 7 bases. Trimming cost V 0 bases and J 3 bases; bases outside gene matches: 4. Per the germline V gene, CDR1 is SGHVS and CDR2 is FNYEAQ. CDR3 length: 15 residues. The DNA for the CDR3 is TGTGCCAGCAGCTTAGCCTGGGACAGAGAAGAGACCCAGTACTTC. Protein sequence: CASSLAWDREETQYF.

This clonotype was detected only a few times. The V gene is TRBV29-1, the J gene TRBJ1-2, with a weak D call TRBD1 (6 bases). Trimming stripped 5 bases from V and 0 bases from J, with 10 bases between. The CDR3 loop spans 13 amino acids. The V gene's germline CDR1 is SQVTM and CDR2 ANQGSEA. This CDR3 is CSVSDRPNYGYTF. The DNA of the CDR3 is TGCAGCGTTTCCGACAGGCCTAACTATGGCTACACCTTC.